The 7 T cell receptor beta chains below all came from one sample that was sequenced in a study of PD-L1 blockade in urothelial cancer. This sample's time point: peripheral blood 6 weeks after treatment start. TCRdb's copy holds only in-frame clones and misses some; the assay was immunoSEQ multiplex PCR. The sample shows 100,000 to 150,000 clones, roughly 88% of them seen only once. The starting material was PBMCs, obtained around atezolizumab (anti-PD-L1) treatment. The source is a man in his forties or fifties with urothelial cancer.

The genes are TRBV20-1 and TRBJ2-1; D is undetermined. The germline CDR1 and CDR2 sequences are DFQATT and SNEGSKA (reference sequence). V was pared by 6 bases and J by 4 bases, with 7 bases between. The CDR3 is 11 amino acids. CDR3 DNA: TGCAGTGCCACTATATACAATGAGCAGTTCTTC. It is translated as CSATIYNEQFF.

This clone was seen just once. The genes are TRBV6-5 and TRBJ2-5; 7 nucleotides agree with TRBD1. Germline assignment: CDR1 MNHEY and CDR2 SVGAGI. This CDR3 has 15 amino acids. J lost 3 bases, V lost 2 bases, and 6 bases had no gene match. CDR3 nucleotide sequence: TGTGCCAGCAGTTACCGGGGACAGCCTAAAGAGACCCAGTACTTC. It specifies CASSYRGQPKETQYF.

The chain is built from TRBV7-2 and TRBJ1-1; D call uncertain. This CDR3 spans 17 amino acids. Trimming took off 5 bases at V and 1 base at J, with 20 bases between the two ends. Germline lookup yields CDR1 SGHTA and CDR2 FQGNSA. The CDR3 DNA reads as TGTGCCAGCAGCCCTTCGGCGGGCAGGTTTGCGAACACTGAAGCTTTCTTT. Translating it yields CASSPSAGRFANTEAFF.

V usage is TRBV6-1 and J usage is TRBJ2-5; 9 nucleotides line up with TRBD2. V shed 3 bases and J 4 bases; nucleotides not matched to a gene: 9. In germline, CDR1 is MNHNS, CDR2 SASEGT. There are 16 residues in the CDR3. The CDR3 coding sequence is TGTGCCAGCAGTGAGAGCGGGAGGCCCGTAAGAGAGACCCAGTACTTC. Its translation: CASSESGRPVRETQYF.

V is TRBV18 and J is TRBJ2-5; D possibly corresponds to TRBD2 (5 bases). V was pared by 6 bases and J by 4 bases, with 21 bases between. Germline CDR1 and CDR2: KGHSH and LQKENI. CDR3 length: 16 amino acids. Written as DNA, the CDR3 is TGTGCCAGCTCGCGCCCACTAGGGCTCGAAGGAGAGACCCAGTACTTC. As protein: CASSRPLGLEGETQYF.

V is TRBV13 and J is TRBJ2-1; 12 bases map to TRBD2. V lost 5 bases and J lost 8; bases outside the gene matches: 7. Germline CDR1 is PRHDT and CDR2 is FYEKMQ (reference sequence). The CDR3 is 15 residues long. CDR3 bases: TGTGCCAGCAGCGCTAGCGGGAGGGAACTCGATGAGCAGTTCTTC. Protein: CASSASGRELDEQFF.

The rearrangement links TRBV10-1 to TRBJ2-2; possible D gene TRBD2, 5 bases. Trimming stripped 11 bases from V and 1 base from J, with 17 bases between. Germline V lookup: CDR1 WNHNN, CDR2 SYGVQD (reference sequence). The CDR3 is made up of 15 amino acids. The CDR3 bases are TGCGCCCGCCAGAGGGTCGCCGAGAACACCGGGGAGCTGTTTTTT. It specifies CARQRVAENTGELFF.